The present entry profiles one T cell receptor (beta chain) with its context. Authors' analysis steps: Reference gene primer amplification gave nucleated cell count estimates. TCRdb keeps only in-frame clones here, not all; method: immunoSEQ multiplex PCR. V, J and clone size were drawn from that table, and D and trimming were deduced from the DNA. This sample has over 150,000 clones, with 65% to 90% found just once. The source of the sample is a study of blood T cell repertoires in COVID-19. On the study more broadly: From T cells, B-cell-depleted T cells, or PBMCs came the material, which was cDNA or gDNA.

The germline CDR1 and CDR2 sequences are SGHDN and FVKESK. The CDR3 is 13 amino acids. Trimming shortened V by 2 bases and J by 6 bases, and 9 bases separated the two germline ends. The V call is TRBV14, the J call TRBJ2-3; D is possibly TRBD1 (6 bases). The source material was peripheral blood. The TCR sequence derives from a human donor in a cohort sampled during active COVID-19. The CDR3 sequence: CASSQSQGDTQYF. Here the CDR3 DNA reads TGTGCCAGCAGCCAAAGCCAGGGGGATACGCAGTATTTT.